Listed below are T cell receptor beta chains from one sample, sequenced in a study of regulatory T cells in long-lasting Graves disease. TCRdb independently ran MiXCR on the multiplex PCR reads; one entry per CDR3 protein. Of roughly 500,000 distinct CDR3 sequences detected, 20% to 25% appear once; the ten largest clones hold roughly 7%. Here the sequenced sample was peripheral blood mononuclear cells (PBMCs), taken when the disease was refractory, from a patient treated with antithyroid drugs. The receptors derive from a female donor with Graves disease. Both conserved end residues are trimmed from each CDR3.

J gene: TRBJ1-1; V gene: TRBV6-9; CDR3 protein: ASSYPAWTDVMNTEAF
J gene: TRBJ1-1; V gene: TRBV4-2; CDR3 protein: ASSQAGENTEAF
J gene: TRBJ2-7; V gene: TRBV28; CDR3 protein: ASSFLPGQPYEQY
J gene: TRBJ1-1; V gene: TRBV20-1; CDR3 protein: SANTGGIEAF
J gene: TRBJ2-1; V gene: TRBV9; CDR3 protein: ASSPPAGLAFNEQF
J gene: TRBJ1-5; V gene: TRBV19; CDR3 protein: ASSTLPDRGAWNQPQH
J gene: TRBJ2-7; V gene: TRBV6-5; CDR3 protein: ASSYSTAGDPYEQY
J gene: TRBJ1-5; V gene: TRBV28; CDR3 protein: ASLDPFNPQH
J gene: TRBJ2-7; V gene: TRBV7-2; CDR3 protein: ASSLAGQGISYEQY
J gene: TRBJ2-7; V gene: TRBV7-2; CDR3 protein: ASSHPTSGSYEQY
J gene: TRBJ2-1; V gene: TRBV20-1; CDR3 protein: SARDPGLAGGPGSSYNEQF
J gene: TRBJ2-7; V gene: TRBV6-9; CDR3 protein: ASSYLSPGLAGSSSYEQY
J gene: TRBJ1-4; V gene: TRBV5-6; CDR3 protein: ASSVQSNEKLF
J gene: TRBJ1-2; V gene: TRBV28; CDR3 protein: ASSLGTGGAIGYT
J gene: TRBJ1-3; V gene: TRBV25-1; CDR3 protein: ASSDAVHSGNTIY
J gene: TRBJ1-2; V gene: TRBV2; CDR3 protein: ASSEGGDGYT
J gene: TRBJ2-2; V gene: TRBV14; CDR3 protein: ASSLFQGSTGELF
J gene: TRBJ2-1; V gene: TRBV7-3; CDR3 protein: ASSSAHFGEQF
J gene: TRBJ1-2; V gene: TRBV9; CDR3 protein: ASSPGQGPNGYT
J gene: TRBJ2-7; V gene: TRBV28; CDR3 protein: ASSLGHEQY
J gene: TRBJ2-5; V gene: TRBV11-3; CDR3 protein: ASSLREGSLQTQY
J gene: TRBJ1-2; V gene: TRBV12-3/TRBV12-4; CDR3 protein: ASRDRENYDYT
J gene: TRBJ2-3; V gene: TRBV11-2; CDR3 protein: ASSPPGTDTQY
J gene: TRBJ1-1; V gene: TRBV12-5; CDR3 protein: ASGLVWDSSAVNTEAF